This TCR beta chain was identified during a study of T cells in Graves' hyperthyroidism and ophthalmopathy. This clonotype came up many times. Its antigen is unknown. Broader study findings: Researchers found most expanded thyroid clonotypes above 0.001 in blood as well.

Patients showing uncontrolled infection, other autoimmune disease, pregnancy or lactation were ineligible. Amplified regions were TCR beta CDR3 sequences from RNA transcripts. An initial round of RT-PCR targeting the TCR CDR3 relied on the HTBI primer set. TCRdb analysed the multiplex PCR reads with MiXCR anew, one entry per CDR3 protein. Seen here are 300,000 to 400,000 distinct CDR3 sequences, approximately 14% observed once, and the top ten hold about 20%. This CDR3 region has 17 residues. The V gene's germline CDR1 is SGHVS and CDR2 FNYEAQ. With 4 bases removed from V and 5 bases from J, the gap between germline ends came to 23 bases.

V usage is TRBV7-6 and J usage is TRBJ1-2; D might be TRBD1 (5 bases). Specimen: blood. The sequence derives from a woman in her twenties or thirties with Graves' ophthalmopathy. CDR3 DNA: TGTGCCAGCAGCTCTATCCCCGGGGCCAAGGGAGAATATGGCTACACCTTC. Translated, it gives CASSSIPGAKGEYGYTF.